Each of the 21 T cell receptor beta chains below was sequenced from the same sample in a study of response to subunit inactivated influenza vaccine. TCRdb fed the RT-PCR reads into MiXCR, producing one record per CDR3 protein. The sample comprises around 530,000 distinct CDR3 sequences, about 15% of which are singletons, and less than 4% rests with the top ten. The specimen comprised CD4+ T cells sorted from PBMCs, sampled around 25 months after vaccination. The receptors originated from a man aged 50 to 69 who received an inactivated influenza vaccine.

This clonotype has a count of ten or more. J is TRBJ2-7 and V is TRBV20-1; D unclear. Germline V gene data show CDR1 as DFQATT and CDR2 as SNEGSKA (reference sequence). This CDR3 spans 11 amino acids. V was shortened by 3 bases and J by 4 bases, with 7 bases between the two germline ends. The CDR3 reads CSASSGYEQYF. CDR3 bases: TGCAGTGCTAGTTCTGGGTACGAGCAGTACTTC.

The CDR3 loop is CASSDSIGSDTQYF. CDR3 nucleotides: TGTGCCAGCAGTGACTCGATCGGGTCAGATACGCAGTATTTT. This rearrangement joins TRBV6-4 to TRBJ2-3; D is uncertain. This CDR3 contains 14 residues. V lost 0 bases, J lost 4 bases, and 8 bases lay in between. Germline lookup yields CDR1 MRHNA and CDR2 SNTAGT.

This sequence joins TRBV18 and TRBJ1-4; a weak D match, TRBD1 (5 bases). The V end lost 6 bases, the J end lost 10 bases, and 15 bases lay between the germline ends. The germline V gene has CDR1 KGHSH and CDR2 LQKENI. The CDR3 has 13 amino acids. CDR3 sequence reads: CASSPEGQGKLFF. CDR3 nucleotide sequence: TGTGCCAGCTCTCCCGAGGGCCAGGGAAAACTGTTTTTT.

This clonotype has just a few counts. CDR3 sequence (DNA): TGTGCCAGCAGTTTTAGCGGGGGCTTCAATGAGCAGTTCTTC. Its translation: CASSFSGGFNEQFF. The chain employs TRBV12-3 or TRBV12-4 and TRBJ2-1, with TRBD2 matching 9 bases. The length of the CDR3 is 14 residues. J gave up 6 bases and V 3 bases, and 3 bases lay outside the gene matches.

The chain links TRBV7-6 to TRBJ2-2; D could derive from TRBD1 or TRBD2 (5 bases each). Germline CDR1 SGHVS, CDR2 FNYEAQ. This CDR3 spans 18 amino acids. Trimming took 1 base from V and 1 from J, leaving 16 bases between them. The CDR3 region has the DNA TGTGCCAGCAGCTTAGTCGGGGTGGGACCTCAGAACACCGGGGAGCTGTTTTTT. Amino acid sequence: CASSLVGVGPQNTGELFF.

Written as DNA, the CDR3 is TGCGCCAGCAGCTTGGAAGGGGTGAAAGCTGAAGCTTTCTTT. It specifies CASSLEGVKAEAFF. The chain joins TRBV5-1 to TRBJ1-1; weak D call: TRBD1 (5 bases). V gave up 0 bases and J gave up 6 bases, with 12 bases separating them. The V gene's germline CDR1 is SGHRS and CDR2 YFSETQ. This CDR3 region has 14 residues.

The chain joins TRBV10-3 to TRBJ2-7; no firm D call. CDR3 length: 14 residues. The ends were cut back, 3 bases at V and 6 bases at J, with 15 bases in the middle. Per the germline V gene, CDR1 is ENHRY and CDR2 is SYGVKD. CDR3 bases: TGTGCCATCAGTGATATAGTCACGCGCGTCGAGCAGTACTTC. This codes for CAISDIVTRVEQYF.

The chain is built from TRBV15 and TRBJ1-5; perhaps TRBD1 as D (5 bases). The CDR3 is 13 amino acids. In germline, CDR1 is LNHNV, CDR2 YYDKDF (reference sequence). Trimming left V 3 bases short and J 3 bases short, with 6 bases between. The CDR3 DNA follows: TGTGCCACCAGCAGCAGGGTCAATCAGCCCCAGCATTTT. This translates into CATSSRVNQPQHF.

The chain uses TRBV7-9 and TRBJ2-2, with TRBD2 matching over 10 bases. J was trimmed by 4 bases and V by 3 bases; bases with no gene match: 5. CDR3 size: 16 residues. Germline V gives CDR1 SEHNR, CDR2 FQNEAQ (reference sequence). CDR3 in DNA: TGTGCCAGCAGCTTGGGACTAGCGACGGGCACCGGGGAGCTGTTTTTT. This sequence encodes CASSLGLATGTGELFF.

The chain employs TRBV7-9 and TRBJ2-7; TRBD1 matches 8 bases. CDR3 length equals 14 residues. V was clipped by 6 bases and J by 4 bases; unmatched bases: 8. Germline V gene data show CDR1 as SEHNR and CDR2 as FQNEAQ (reference sequence). CDR3 sequence (DNA): TGTGCCAGCAGACTCGGGACAGGATCATACGAGCAGTACTTC. This encodes CASRLGTGSYEQYF.

V usage is TRBV20-1 and J usage is TRBJ2-3; 10 bases are shared with TRBD2. V trimming: 6 bases; J trimming: 2 bases; junction bases outside the gene matches: 5. This CDR3 contains 14 residues. CDR1 and CDR2 (germline): DFQATT, SNEGSKA (reference sequence). CDR3 nucleotide sequence: TGCAGTGCATCTAGCGGGAGCCCCACAGATACGCAGTATTTT. Its translation is CSASSGSPTDTQYF.

This clonotype was observed a few times. The chain employs TRBV6-1 and TRBJ2-3; D not resolved. Germline V CDR1 and CDR2: MNHNS, SASEGT. V lost 7 bases and J lost 2, with 13 bases in between. The CDR3 has 14 residues. As DNA, the CDR3 is TGTGCCAGCATCGCGTGGGGTCCCACAGATACGCAGTATTTT. Translated: CASIAWGPTDTQYF.

V usage is TRBV28 and J usage is TRBJ2-3; 7 bases agree with TRBD2. The CDR3 has 13 amino acids. Germline CDR1 reads MDHEN; CDR2 reads SYDVKM. J gave up 4 bases and V 7 bases, and 5 bases lay outside the gene matches. CDR3 loop: CASTPAGSDTQYF. Here the CDR3 DNA reads TGTGCCAGCACTCCAGCGGGGTCAGATACGCAGTATTTT.

This clonotype was observed a single time. V gene TRBV6-1 combines with J gene TRBJ2-7; D uncertain. V shed 6 bases and J shed 1 base, with 13 bases lying between them. Germline lookup yields CDR1 MNHNS and CDR2 SASEGT. This CDR3 spans 14 amino acids. The CDR3 DNA is TGTGCCAGCAGCGGTACCGGTAGGTCCTACGAGCAGTACTTC. It yields the protein CASSGTGRSYEQYF.

V and J are TRBV7-6 and TRBJ2-7; D unclear. V was cut by 0 bases and J by 6 bases, with 9 bases left in between. CDR1 and CDR2 (germline): SGHVS, FNYEAQ. The CDR3 loop spans 13 amino acids. DNA of the CDR3: TGTGCCAGCAGCTTAGCGCAGGTCGCCGAGCAGTACTTC. This sequence encodes CASSLAQVAEQYF.

Ten or more counts support this clonotype. V and J are TRBV29-1 and TRBJ2-3; TRBD1 is a possible D gene (5 bases). Germline V gene lookup returns CDR1 SQVTM and CDR2 ANQGSEA. Trimming left V 4 bases short and J 0 bases short, with 8 bases between. The CDR3 runs to 13 residues. The CDR3 region is CSVGGGSTDTQYF. DNA for the CDR3: TGCAGCGTTGGGGGCGGAAGCACAGATACGCAGTATTTT.

This clonotype has more than one count but fewer than ten. The rearrangement joins TRBV6-1 to TRBJ2-2; 14 bases match TRBD2. Germline V gene lookup returns CDR1 MNHNS and CDR2 SASEGT. The CDR3 consists of 18 residues. The V and J ends lost 6 bases and 5 bases, in that order; junction bases with no gene match: 11. CDR3 DNA sequence: TGTGCCAGCAGCCGGACGGGACTAGCGGGGGCGGGGACCGGGGAGCTGTTTTTT. It encodes CASSRTGLAGAGTGELFF.

This sequence joins TRBV10-3 and TRBJ2-1; D might be TRBD1 (6 bases). Germline CDR1 is ENHRY and CDR2 is SYGVKD. The CDR3 consists of 14 residues. V was clipped by 3 bases and J by 7 bases, with 13 bases between them. CDR3 in amino acids: CAISDKGVGNEQFF. The CDR3, as DNA: TGTGCCATCAGTGATAAGGGGGTCGGTAATGAGCAGTTCTTC.

In its sample, this clonotype was seen a few times. This chain connects TRBV7-6 to TRBJ1-1; D gene uncertain. The CDR3 spans 16 residues. V lost 5 bases and J 3 bases, leaving 19 bases between the germline ends. Per the germline V gene, CDR1 is SGHVS and CDR2 is FNYEAQ. The CDR3 here is CASSTRVGGSDTEAFF. The CDR3, as DNA: TGTGCCAGCAGCACAAGGGTGGGAGGATCCGACACTGAAGCTTTCTTT.

The chain links TRBV6-2 or TRBV6-3 to TRBJ2-7, with TRBD2 matching over 11 bases. The CDR3 extends over 17 amino acids. The V segment lost 7 bases and the J segment 0 bases; nucleotides outside the gene matches: 11. Germline CDR1 and CDR2: MNHEY and SVGEGT. CDR3 sequence (DNA): TGTGCCAGCACCGAACCGACTAGCGGGGCGTTCTCCTACGAGCAGTACTTC. Protein product: CASTEPTSGAFSYEQYF.

This clonotype showed up just a few times. The rearrangement joins TRBV20-1 to TRBJ2-3, with 7 nucleotides matching TRBD2. V dropped 3 bases and J dropped 5; count of bases not matched to a gene: 8. This CDR3 spans 14 amino acids. Germline lookup yields CDR1 DFQATT and CDR2 SNEGSKA (reference sequence). The CDR3 DNA follows: TGCAGTGCTAGCGGTTTCGGGGGGATAGATACGCAGTATTTT. This codes for CSASGFGGIDTQYF.